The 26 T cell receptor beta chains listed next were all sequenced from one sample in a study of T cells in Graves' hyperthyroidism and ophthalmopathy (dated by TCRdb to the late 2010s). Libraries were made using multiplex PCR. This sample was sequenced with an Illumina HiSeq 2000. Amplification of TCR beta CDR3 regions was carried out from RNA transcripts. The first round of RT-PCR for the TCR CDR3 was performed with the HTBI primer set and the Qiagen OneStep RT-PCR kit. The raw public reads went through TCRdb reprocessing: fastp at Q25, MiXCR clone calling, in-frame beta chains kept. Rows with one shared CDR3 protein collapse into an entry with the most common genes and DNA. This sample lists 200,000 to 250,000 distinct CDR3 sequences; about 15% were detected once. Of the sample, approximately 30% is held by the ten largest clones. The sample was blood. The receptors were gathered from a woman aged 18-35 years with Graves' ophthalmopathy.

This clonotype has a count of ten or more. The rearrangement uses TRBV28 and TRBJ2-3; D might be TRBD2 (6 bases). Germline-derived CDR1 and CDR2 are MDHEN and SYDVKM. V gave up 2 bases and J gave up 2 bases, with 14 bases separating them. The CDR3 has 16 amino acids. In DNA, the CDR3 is TGTGCCAGCAGTTTAATCGTGGGAGGCACCACAGATACGCAGTATTTT. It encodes CASSLIVGGTTDTQYF.

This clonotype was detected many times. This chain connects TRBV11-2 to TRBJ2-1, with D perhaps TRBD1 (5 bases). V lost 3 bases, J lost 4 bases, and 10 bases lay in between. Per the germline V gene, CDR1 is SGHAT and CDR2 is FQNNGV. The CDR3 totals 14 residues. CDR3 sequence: CASSLRTLYNEQFF. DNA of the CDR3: TGTGCCAGCAGCTTGAGGACACTGTACAATGAGCAGTTCTTC. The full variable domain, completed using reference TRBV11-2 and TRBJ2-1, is EAGVAQSPRYKIIEKRQSVAFWCNPISGHATLYWYQQILGQGPKLLIQFQNNGVVDDSQLPKDRFSAERLKGVDSTLKIQPAKLEDSAVYLCASSLRTLYNEQFFGPGTRLTVL.

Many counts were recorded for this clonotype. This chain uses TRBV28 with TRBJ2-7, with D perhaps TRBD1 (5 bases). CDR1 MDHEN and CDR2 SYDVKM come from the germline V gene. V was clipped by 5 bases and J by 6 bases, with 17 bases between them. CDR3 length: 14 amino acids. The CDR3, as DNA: TGTGCCAGCAGTCCCCCGGGCAGGGCCTTCGAGCAGTACTTC. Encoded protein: CASSPPGRAFEQYF.

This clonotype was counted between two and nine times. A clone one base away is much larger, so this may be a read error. The CDR3 here is CASSQNHRTPSSYTEQFF. The CDR3 region has the DNA TGTGCCAGCTCGCAAAACCACAGGACCCCGAGCTCCTACACTGAGCAGTTCTTC. The chain joins TRBV18 to TRBJ2-1; D is possibly TRBD1 (5 bases). Germline lookup yields CDR1 KGHSH and CDR2 LQKENI. CDR3 length equals 18 residues.

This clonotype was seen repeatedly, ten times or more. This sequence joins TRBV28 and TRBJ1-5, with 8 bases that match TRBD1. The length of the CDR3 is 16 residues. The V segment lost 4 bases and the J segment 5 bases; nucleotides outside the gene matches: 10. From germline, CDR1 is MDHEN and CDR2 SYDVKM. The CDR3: CASSSPGQGRDQPQHF. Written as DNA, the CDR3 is TGTGCCAGCAGTTCCCCCGGACAGGGAAGGGATCAGCCCCAGCATTTT.

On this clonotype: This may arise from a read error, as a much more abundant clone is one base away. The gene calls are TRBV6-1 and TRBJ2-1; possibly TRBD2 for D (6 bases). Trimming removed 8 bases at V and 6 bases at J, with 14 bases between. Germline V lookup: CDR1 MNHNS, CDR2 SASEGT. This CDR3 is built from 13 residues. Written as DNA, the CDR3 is TGTGCCAGCGCGCTCCGGAGGGGCAATGAGCAGTTCTTC. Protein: CASALRRGNEQFF.

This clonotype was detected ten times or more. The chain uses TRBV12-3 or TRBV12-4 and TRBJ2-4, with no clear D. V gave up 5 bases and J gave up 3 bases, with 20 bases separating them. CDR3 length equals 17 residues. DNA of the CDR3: TGTGCCAGCAGTCAAACTCCCCCGGTGGCCGACAAAAACATTCAGTACTTC. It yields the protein CASSQTPPVADKNIQYF.

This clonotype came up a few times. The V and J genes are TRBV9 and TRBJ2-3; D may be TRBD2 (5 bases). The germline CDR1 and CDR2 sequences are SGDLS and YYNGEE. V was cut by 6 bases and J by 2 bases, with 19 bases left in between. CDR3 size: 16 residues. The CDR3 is CASIAIEGSSTDTQYF. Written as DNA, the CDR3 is TGTGCCAGCATAGCAATCGAGGGCAGTTCCACAGATACGCAGTATTTT.

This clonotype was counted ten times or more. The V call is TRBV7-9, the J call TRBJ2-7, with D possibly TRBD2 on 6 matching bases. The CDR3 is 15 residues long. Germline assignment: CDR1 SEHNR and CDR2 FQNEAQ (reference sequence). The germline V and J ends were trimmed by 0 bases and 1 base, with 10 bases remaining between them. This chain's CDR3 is CASSLAPGVSYEQYF. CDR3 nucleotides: TGTGCCAGCAGCTTAGCCCCGGGGGTATCCTACGAGCAGTACTTC.

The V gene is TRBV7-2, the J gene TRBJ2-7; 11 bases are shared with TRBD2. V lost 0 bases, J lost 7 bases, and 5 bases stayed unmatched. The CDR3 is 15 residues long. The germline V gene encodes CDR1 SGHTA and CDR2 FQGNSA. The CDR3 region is CASSLASSGRYEQYF. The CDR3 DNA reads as TGTGCCAGCAGCTTAGCATCTAGCGGGAGGTATGAGCAGTACTTC.

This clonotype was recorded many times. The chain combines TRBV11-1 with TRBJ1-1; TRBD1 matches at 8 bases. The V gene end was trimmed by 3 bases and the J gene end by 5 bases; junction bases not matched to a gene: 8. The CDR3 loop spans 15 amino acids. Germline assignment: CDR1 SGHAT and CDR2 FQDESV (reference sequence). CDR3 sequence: CASSFFLQGATEAFF. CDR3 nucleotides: TGTGCCAGCAGCTTTTTCCTCCAGGGGGCAACTGAAGCTTTCTTT. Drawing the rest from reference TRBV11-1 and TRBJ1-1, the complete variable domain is EAEVAQSPRYKITEKSQAVAFWCDPISGHATLYWYRQILGQGPELLVQFQDESVVDDSQLPKDRFSAERLKGVDSTLKIQPAELGDSAMYLCASSFFLQGATEAFFGQGTRLTVV.

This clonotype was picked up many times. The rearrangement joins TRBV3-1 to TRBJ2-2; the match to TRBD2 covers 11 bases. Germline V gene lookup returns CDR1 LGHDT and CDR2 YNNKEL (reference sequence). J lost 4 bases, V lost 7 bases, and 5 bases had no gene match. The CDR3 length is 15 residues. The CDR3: CASTSSGGITGELFF. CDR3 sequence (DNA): TGTGCCAGCACCTCTAGCGGGGGGATCACCGGGGAGCTGTTTTTT.

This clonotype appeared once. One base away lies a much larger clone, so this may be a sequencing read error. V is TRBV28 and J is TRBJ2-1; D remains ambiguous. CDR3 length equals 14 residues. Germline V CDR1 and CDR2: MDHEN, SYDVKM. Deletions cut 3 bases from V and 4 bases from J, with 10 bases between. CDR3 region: CASSLATAYNEQFF. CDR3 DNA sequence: TGTGCCAGCAGTTTGGCCACTGCTTACAATGAGCAGTTCTTC. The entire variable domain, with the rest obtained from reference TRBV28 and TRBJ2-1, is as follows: DVKVTQSSRYLVKRTGEKVFLECVQDMDHENMFWYRQDPGLGLRLIYFSYDVKMKEKGDIPEGYSVSREKKERFSLILESASTNQTSMYLCASSLATAYNEQFFGPGTRLTVL.

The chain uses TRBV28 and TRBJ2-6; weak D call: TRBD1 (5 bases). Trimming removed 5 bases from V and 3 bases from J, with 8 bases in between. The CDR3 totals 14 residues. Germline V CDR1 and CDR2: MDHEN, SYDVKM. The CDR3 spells CASSPGFGANVLTF. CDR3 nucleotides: TGTGCCAGCAGTCCAGGGTTTGGGGCCAACGTCCTGACTTTC. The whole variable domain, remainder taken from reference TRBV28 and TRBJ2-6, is DVKVTQSSRYLVKRTGEKVFLECVQDMDHENMFWYRQDPGLGLRLIYFSYDVKMKEKGDIPEGYSVSREKKERFSLILESASTNQTSMYLCASSPGFGANVLTFGAGSRLTVL.

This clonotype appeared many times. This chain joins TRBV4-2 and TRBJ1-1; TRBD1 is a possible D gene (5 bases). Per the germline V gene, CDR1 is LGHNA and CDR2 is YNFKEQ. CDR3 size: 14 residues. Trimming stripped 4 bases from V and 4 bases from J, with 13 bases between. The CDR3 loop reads CASSREGRATEAFF. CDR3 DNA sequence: TGTGCCAGCAGCCGCGAGGGGCGGGCCACTGAAGCTTTCTTT.

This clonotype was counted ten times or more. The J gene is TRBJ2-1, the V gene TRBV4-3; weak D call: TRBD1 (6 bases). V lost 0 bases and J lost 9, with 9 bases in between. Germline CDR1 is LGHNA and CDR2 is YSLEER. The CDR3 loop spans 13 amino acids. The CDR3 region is CASSQDRGVEQFF. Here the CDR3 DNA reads TGCGCCAGCAGCCAAGACAGGGGCGTTGAGCAGTTCTTC.

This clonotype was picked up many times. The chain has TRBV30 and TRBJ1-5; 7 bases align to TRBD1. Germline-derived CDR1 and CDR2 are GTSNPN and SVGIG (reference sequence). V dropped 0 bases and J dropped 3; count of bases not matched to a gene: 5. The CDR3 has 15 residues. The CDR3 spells CAWSVGTVFNQPQHF. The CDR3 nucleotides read TGTGCCTGGAGTGTCGGGACAGTTTTCAATCAGCCCCAGCATTTT.

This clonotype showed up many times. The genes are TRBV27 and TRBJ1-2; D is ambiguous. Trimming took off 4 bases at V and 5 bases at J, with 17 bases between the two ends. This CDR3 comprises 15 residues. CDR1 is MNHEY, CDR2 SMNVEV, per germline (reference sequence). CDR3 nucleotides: TGTGCCAGCAGTTCCGACCGGCATGATGTTTATGGCTACACCTTC. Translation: CASSSDRHDVYGYTF.

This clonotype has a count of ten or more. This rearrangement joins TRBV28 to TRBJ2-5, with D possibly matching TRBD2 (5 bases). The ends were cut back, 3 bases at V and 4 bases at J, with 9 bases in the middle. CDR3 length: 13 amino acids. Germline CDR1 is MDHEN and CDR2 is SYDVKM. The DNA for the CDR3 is TGTGCCAGCAGTTTTTTTGGAGGAGAGACCCAGTACTTC. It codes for CASSFFGGETQYF. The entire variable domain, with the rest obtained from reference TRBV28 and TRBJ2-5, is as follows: DVKVTQSSRYLVKRTGEKVFLECVQDMDHENMFWYRQDPGLGLRLIYFSYDVKMKEKGDIPEGYSVSREKKERFSLILESASTNQTSMYLCASSFFGGETQYFGPGTRLLVL.

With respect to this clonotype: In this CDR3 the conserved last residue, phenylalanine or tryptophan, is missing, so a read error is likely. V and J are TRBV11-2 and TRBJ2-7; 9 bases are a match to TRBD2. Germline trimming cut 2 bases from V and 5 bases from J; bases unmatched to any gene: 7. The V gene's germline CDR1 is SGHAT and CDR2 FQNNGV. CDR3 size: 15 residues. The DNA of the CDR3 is TGTGCCAGCAGCTTATCAGCGGGAGGCCCGAACGAGCAGTACCTC. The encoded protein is CASSLSAGGPNEQYL.

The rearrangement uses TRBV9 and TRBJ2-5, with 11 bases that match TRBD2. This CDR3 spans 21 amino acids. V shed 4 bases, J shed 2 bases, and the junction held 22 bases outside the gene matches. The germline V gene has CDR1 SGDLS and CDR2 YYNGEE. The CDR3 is CASSLGTSGQCLWGPQETQYF. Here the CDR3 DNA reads TGTGCCAGCAGCTTAGGGACTAGCGGACAGTGCCTGTGGGGGCCACAAGAGACCCAGTACTTC.

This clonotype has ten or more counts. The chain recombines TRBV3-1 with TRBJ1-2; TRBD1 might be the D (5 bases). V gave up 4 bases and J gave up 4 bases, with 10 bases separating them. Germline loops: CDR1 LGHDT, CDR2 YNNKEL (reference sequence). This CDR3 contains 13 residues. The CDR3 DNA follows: TGTGCCAGCAGCCGGGGCAGATCCTATGGCTACACCTTC. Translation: CASSRGRSYGYTF.

CDR3 DNA: TGTGCCAGCGGCAGGGGGCAGCGCACTGAAGCTTTCTTT. This codes for CASGRGQRTEAFF. The chain employs TRBV6-1 and TRBJ1-1, with 8 bases lining up with TRBD1. The CDR3 length is 13 residues. After removal of 8 bases from V and 4 bases from J, the junction contained 6 bases not matched to a gene. Germline V lookup: CDR1 MNHNS, CDR2 SASEGT.

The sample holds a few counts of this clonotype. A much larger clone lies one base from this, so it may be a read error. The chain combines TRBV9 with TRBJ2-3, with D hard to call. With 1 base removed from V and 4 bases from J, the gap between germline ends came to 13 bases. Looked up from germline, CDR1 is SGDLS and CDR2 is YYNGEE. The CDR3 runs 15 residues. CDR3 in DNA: TGTGCCAGCAGCGTAATGGAGCAATCCGCAGATACGCAGTATTTT. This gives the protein CASSVMEQSADTQYF.

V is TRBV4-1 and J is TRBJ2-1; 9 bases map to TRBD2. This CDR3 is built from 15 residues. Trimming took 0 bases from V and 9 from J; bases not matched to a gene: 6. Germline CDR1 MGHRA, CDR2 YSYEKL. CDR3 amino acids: CASSQEILAGTEQFF. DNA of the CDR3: TGCGCCAGCAGCCAAGAAATCCTAGCGGGGACTGAGCAGTTCTTC.

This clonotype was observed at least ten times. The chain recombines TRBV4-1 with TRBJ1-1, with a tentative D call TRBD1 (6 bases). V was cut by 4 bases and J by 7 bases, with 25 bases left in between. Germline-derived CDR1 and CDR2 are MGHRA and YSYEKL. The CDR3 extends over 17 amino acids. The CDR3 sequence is CASSPISGTLTGDEAFF. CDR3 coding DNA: TGCGCCAGCAGCCCGATATCCGGGACACTCACGGGGGATGAAGCTTTCTTT.